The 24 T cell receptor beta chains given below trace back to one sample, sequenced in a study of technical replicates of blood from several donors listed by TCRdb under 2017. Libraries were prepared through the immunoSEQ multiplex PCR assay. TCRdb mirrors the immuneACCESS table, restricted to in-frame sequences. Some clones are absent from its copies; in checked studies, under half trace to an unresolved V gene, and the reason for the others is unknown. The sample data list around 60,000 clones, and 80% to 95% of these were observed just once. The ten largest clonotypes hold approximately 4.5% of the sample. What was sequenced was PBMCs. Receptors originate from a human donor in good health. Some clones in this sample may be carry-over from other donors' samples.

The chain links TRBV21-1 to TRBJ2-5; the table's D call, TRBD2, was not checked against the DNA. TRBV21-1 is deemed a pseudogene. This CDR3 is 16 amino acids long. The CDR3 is CASSKEGTESQETQYF. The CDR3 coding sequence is TGTGCCAGCAGCAAAGAAGGGACTGAGTCGCAAGAGACCCAGTACTTC.

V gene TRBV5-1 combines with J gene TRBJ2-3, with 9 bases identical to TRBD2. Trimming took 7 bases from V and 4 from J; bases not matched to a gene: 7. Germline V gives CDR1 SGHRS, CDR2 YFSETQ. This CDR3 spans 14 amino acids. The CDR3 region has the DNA TGCGCCAGCGCGGATAGCGGGAGAGCAGATACGCAGTATTTT. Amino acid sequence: CASADSGRADTQYF. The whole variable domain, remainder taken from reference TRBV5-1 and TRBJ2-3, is KAGVTQTPRYLIKTRGQQVTLSCSPISGHRSVSWYQQTPGQGLQFLFEYFSETQRNKGNFPGRFSGRQFSNSRSEMNVSTLELGDSALYLCASADSGRADTQYFGPGTRLTVL.

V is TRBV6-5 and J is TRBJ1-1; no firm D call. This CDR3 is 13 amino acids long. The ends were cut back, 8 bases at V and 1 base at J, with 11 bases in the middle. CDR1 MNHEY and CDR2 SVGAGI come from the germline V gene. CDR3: CASRVRGNTEAFF. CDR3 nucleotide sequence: TGTGCCAGCCGCGTACGCGGGAACACTGAAGCTTTCTTT.

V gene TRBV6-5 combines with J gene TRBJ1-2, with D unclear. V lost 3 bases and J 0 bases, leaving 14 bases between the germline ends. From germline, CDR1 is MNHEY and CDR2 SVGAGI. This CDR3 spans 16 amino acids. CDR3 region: CASSYGPLEANYGYTF. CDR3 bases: TGTGCCAGCAGTTATGGGCCGCTGGAAGCTAACTATGGCTACACCTTC.

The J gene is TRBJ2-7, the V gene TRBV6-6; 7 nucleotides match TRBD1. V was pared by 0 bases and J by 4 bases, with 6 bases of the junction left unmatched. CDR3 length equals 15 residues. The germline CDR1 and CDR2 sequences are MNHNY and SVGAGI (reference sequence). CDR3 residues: CASSYSGTDTYEQYF. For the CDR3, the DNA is TGTGCCAGCAGTTACTCCGGGACAGACACTTACGAGCAGTACTTC.

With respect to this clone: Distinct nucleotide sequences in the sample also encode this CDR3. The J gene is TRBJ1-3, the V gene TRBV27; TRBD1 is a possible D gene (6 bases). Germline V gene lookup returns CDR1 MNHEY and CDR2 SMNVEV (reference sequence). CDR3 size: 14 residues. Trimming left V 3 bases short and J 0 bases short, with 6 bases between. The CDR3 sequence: CASSFRGSGNTIYF. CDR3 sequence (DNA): TGTGCCAGCAGTTTCAGGGGCTCTGGAAACACCATATATTTT.

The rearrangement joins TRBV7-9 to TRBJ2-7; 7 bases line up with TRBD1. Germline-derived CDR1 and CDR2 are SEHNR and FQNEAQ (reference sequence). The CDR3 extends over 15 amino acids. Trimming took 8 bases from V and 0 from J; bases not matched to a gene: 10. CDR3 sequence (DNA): TGTGCCAGCCTCCGGGACAGAGATGACTCCTACGAGCAGTACTTC. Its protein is CASLRDRDDSYEQYF.

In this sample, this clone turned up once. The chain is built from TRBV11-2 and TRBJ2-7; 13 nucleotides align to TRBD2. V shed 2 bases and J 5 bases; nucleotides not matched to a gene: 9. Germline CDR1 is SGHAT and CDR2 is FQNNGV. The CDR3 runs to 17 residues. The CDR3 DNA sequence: TGTGCCAGCAGCTTACGTTGGACTAGCGGGAGTCACGACGAGCAGTACTTC. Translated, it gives CASSLRWTSGSHDEQYF. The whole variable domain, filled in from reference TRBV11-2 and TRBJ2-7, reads EAGVAQSPRYKIIEKRQSVAFWCNPISGHATLYWYQQILGQGPKLLIQFQNNGVVDDSQLPKDRFSAERLKGVDSTLKIQPAKLEDSAVYLCASSLRWTSGSHDEQYFGPGTRLTVT.

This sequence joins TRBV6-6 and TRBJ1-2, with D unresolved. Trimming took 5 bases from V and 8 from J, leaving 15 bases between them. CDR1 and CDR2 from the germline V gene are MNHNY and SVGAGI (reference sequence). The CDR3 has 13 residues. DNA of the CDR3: TGTGCCAGCAGTGCGCGAGAGGTCGGGGGCTACACCTTC. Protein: CASSAREVGGYTF.

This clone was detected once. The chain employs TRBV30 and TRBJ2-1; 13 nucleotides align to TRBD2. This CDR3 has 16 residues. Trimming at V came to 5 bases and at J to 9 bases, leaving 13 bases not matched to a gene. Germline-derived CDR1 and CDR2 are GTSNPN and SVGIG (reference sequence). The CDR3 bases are TGTGCCTGGCAACCCCCGGGACTAGCGGGATGGGGTGAGCAGTTCTTC. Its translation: CAWQPPGLAGWGEQFF.

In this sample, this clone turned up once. The CDR3 region is CASSDPGFSGSNEQYF. The CDR3, as DNA: TGTGCCAGCAGTGACCCAGGATTTAGCGGGAGTAACGAGCAGTACTTC. The V call is TRBV6-1, the J call TRBJ2-7; 9 positions agree with TRBD2. Germline CDR1 and CDR2: MNHNS and SASEGT. With V trimmed by 3 bases and J by 5 bases, 11 bases remained unmatched. The CDR3 is 16 amino acids.

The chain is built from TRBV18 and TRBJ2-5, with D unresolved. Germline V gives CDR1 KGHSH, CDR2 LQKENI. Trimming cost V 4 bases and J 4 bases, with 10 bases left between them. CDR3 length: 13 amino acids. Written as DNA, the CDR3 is TGTGCCAGCTCACTGTCGAGATTAGAGACCCAGTACTTC. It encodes CASSLSRLETQYF.

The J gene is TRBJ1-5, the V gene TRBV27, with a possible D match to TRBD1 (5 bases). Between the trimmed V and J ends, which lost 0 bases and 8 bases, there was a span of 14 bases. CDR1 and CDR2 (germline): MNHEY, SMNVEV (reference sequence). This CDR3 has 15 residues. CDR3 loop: CASSLSGPTREPQHF. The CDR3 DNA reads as TGTGCCAGCAGTTTATCCGGGCCAACCAGGGAGCCCCAGCATTTT.

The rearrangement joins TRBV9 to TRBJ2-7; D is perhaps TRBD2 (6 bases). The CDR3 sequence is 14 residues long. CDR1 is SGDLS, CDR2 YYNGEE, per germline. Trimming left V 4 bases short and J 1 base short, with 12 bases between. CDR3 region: CASSPAGSSYEQYF. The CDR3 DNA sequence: TGTGCCAGCAGCCCAGCGGGCAGTTCCTACGAGCAGTACTTC.

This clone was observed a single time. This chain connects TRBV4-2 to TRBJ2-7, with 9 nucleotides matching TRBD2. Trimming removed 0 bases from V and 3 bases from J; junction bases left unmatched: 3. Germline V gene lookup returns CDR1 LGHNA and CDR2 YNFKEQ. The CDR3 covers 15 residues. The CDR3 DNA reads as TGTGCCAGCAGCCAAGAGTCTAGCGGGGTCTACGAGCAGTACTTC. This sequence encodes CASSQESSGVYEQYF.

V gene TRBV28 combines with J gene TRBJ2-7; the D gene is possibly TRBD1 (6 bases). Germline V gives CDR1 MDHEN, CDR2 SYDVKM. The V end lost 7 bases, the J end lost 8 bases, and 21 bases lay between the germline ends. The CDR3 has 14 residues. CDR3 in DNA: TGTGCCAGCACGGAAACCTGGGCAGGGGACAAGCAGTACTTC. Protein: CASTETWAGDKQYF.

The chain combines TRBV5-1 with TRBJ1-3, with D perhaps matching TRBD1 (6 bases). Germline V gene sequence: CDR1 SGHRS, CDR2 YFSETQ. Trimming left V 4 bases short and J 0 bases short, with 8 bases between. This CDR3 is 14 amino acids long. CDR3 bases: TGCGCCAGCAGCCCACAGGGCTCTGGAAACACCATATATTTT. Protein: CASSPQGSGNTIYF.

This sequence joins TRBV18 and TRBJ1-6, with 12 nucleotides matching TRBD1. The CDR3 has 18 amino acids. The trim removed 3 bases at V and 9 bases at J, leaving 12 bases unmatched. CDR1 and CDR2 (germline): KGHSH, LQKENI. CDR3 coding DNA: TGTGCCAGCTCACCGAGGGACAGGGGGCCAGACAGTGGTTCACCCCTCCACTTT. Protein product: CASSPRDRGPDSGSPLHF.

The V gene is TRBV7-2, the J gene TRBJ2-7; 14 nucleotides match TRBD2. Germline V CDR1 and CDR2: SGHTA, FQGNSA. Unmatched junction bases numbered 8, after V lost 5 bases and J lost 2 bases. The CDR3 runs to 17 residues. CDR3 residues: CASSLNPGLAGAYEQYF. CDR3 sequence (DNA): TGTGCCAGCAGCCTAAACCCGGGACTAGCGGGAGCCTACGAGCAGTACTTC.

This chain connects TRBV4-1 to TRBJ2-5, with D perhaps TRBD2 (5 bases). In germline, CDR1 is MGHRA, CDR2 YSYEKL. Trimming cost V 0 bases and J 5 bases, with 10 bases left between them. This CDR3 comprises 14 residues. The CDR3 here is CASSQEIRGETQYF. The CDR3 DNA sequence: TGCGCCAGCAGCCAAGAAATTCGGGGTGAGACCCAGTACTTC.

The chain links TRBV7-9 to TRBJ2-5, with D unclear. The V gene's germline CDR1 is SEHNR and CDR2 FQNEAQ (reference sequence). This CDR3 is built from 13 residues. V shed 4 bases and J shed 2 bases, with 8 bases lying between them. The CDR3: CASSSQNQETQYF. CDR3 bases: TGTGCCAGCAGCTCTCAGAATCAAGAGACCCAGTACTTC.

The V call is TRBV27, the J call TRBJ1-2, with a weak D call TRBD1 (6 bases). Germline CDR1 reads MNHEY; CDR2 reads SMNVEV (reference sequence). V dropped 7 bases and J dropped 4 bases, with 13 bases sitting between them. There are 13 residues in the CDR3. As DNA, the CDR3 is TGTGCCAGCAAAATGGGGGCTGGCTATGGCTACACCTTC. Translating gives CASKMGAGYGYTF.

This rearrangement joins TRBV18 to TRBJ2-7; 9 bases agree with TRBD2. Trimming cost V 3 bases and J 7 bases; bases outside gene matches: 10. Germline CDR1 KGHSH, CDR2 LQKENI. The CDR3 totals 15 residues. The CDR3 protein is CASSPLAGGPGEQYF. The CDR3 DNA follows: TGTGCCAGCTCACCCTTGGCGGGAGGGCCGGGGGAGCAGTACTTC.

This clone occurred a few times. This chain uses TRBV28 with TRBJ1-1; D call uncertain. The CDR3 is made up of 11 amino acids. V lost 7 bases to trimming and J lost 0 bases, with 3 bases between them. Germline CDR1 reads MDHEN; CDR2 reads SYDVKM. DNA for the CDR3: TGTGCCAGCACCTTGAACACTGAAGCTTTCTTT. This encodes CASTLNTEAFF.